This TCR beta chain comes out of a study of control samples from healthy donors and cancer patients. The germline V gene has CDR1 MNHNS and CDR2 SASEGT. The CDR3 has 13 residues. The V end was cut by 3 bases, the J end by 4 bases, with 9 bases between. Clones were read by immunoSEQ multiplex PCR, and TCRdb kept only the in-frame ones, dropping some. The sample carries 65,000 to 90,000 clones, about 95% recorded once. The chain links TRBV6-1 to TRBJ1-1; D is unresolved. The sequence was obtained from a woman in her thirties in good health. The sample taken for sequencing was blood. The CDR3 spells CASSEREATEAFF. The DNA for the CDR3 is TGTGCCAGCAGTGAGCGGGAGGCCACTGAAGCTTTCTTT.